Shown below are 10 T cell receptor beta chains from a single sample sequenced in a study of T cell changes during pregnancy in multiple sclerosis. Sequencing was performed with immunoSEQ multiplex PCR; in TCRdb, only in-frame clones are kept and a portion is missing. The sample lists some 81,000 clones, approximately 94% occurring once. The input for sequencing was peripheral blood, taken after pregnancy. Receptor source: a female donor in good health, enrolled as a control in a pregnancy study.

The chain has TRBV5-1 and TRBJ2-1; D possibly corresponds to TRBD1 (5 bases). This CDR3 is 14 amino acids long. The germline V gene has CDR1 SGHRS and CDR2 YFSETQ. V was trimmed by 0 bases and J by 8 bases, leaving 12 bases between them. The CDR3: CASSLGATRDEQFF. DNA of the CDR3: TGCGCCAGCAGCTTGGGGGCGACCAGGGATGAGCAGTTCTTC.

This chain connects TRBV5-6 to TRBJ2-1; possibly TRBD1 for D (6 bases). Germline assignment: CDR1 SGHDT and CDR2 YYEEEE. The V gene lost 5 bases and the J gene lost 3 bases, with 9 bases spanning the gap. The CDR3 totals 13 residues. The CDR3 sequence: CASRGDNYNEQFF. CDR3 nucleotides: TGTGCCAGCAGGGGGGACAACTACAATGAGCAGTTCTTC.

The chain combines TRBV28 with TRBJ2-7, with 11 bases matching TRBD2. The CDR3 runs 15 residues. J gave up 2 bases and V 7 bases, and 7 bases lay outside the gene matches. Germline V gene sequence: CDR1 MDHEN, CDR2 SYDVKM. CDR3: CASTPGTSGTYEQYF. DNA for the CDR3: TGTGCCAGCACTCCGGGGACTAGCGGAACCTACGAGCAGTACTTC.

The chain uses TRBV7-9 and TRBJ1-2; TRBD1 matches 10 bases. Germline values: CDR1 SEHNR, CDR2 FQNEAQ (reference sequence). CDR3 length equals 15 residues. The junction had 6 bases not matched to a gene; V was cut back by 1 base and J by 7 bases. CDR3 protein: CASSLGQGALFGYTF. CDR3 sequence (DNA): TGTGCCAGCAGCTTAGGACAGGGGGCTCTTTTTGGCTACACCTTC.

CDR3 amino acids: CASTSPRRYEQYF. CDR3 bases: TGTGCCAGCACAAGCCCCCGCCGCTACGAGCAGTACTTC. This sequence joins TRBV28 and TRBJ2-7; D gene uncertain. Trimming pared 7 bases from V and 3 bases from J, leaving 13 bases between. This CDR3 contains 13 residues. CDR1 is MDHEN, CDR2 SYDVKM, per germline.

The chain is built from TRBV5-1 and TRBJ2-3; D possibly corresponds to TRBD2 (6 bases). V lost 0 bases, J lost 1 base, and 6 bases lay in between. Germline CDR1 reads SGHRS; CDR2 reads YFSETQ. This CDR3 comprises 14 residues. The CDR3 here is CASSLGGGTDTQYF. CDR3 nucleotides: TGCGCCAGCAGCTTGGGCGGGGGCACAGATACGCAGTATTTT.

The J gene is TRBJ2-3, the V gene TRBV29-1, with 11 nucleotides matching TRBD1. The germline CDR1 and CDR2 sequences are SQVTM and ANQGSEA. The CDR3 is 15 residues long. Trimming removed 3 bases from V and 3 bases from J; junction bases left unmatched: 5. CDR3 bases: TGCAGCGTTGACCACGGACAGGGGGCGACAGATACGCAGTATTTT. Amino acids: CSVDHGQGATDTQYF.

The rearrangement joins TRBV5-1 to TRBJ2-1, with 8 bases identical to TRBD2. The CDR3 has 14 amino acids. CDR1 and CDR2 from the germline V gene are SGHRS and YFSETQ. V shed 0 bases, J shed 7 bases, and the junction held 3 bases outside the gene matches. CDR3 loop: CASSLESGRNEQFF. CDR3 DNA: TGCGCCAGCAGCTTGGAGAGCGGGAGAAATGAGCAGTTCTTC.

The chain combines TRBV13 with TRBJ1-2; TRBD1 agrees at 9 bases. The CDR3 loop spans 15 amino acids. The V gene's germline CDR1 is PRHDT and CDR2 FYEKMQ (reference sequence). J was trimmed by 8 bases and V by 0 bases; bases with no gene match: 7. CDR3 amino acids: CASSLGLGTGKGYTF. The CDR3 coding sequence is TGTGCCAGCAGCTTAGGCCTGGGGACAGGGAAGGGCTACACCTTC. Based on the CDR3 plus reference TRBV13 and TRBJ1-2, the full variable domain is AAGVIQSPRHLIKEKRETATLKCYPIPRHDTVYWYQQGPGQDPQFLISFYEKMQSDKGSIPDRFSAQQFSDYHSELNMSSLELGDSALYFCASSLGLGTGKGYTFGSGTRLTVV.

The V and J genes are TRBV5-1 and TRBJ1-1, with TRBD1 matching over 7 bases. After removal of 5 bases from V and 5 bases from J, the junction contained 12 bases not matched to a gene. Germline CDR1 and CDR2: SGHRS and YFSETQ. The CDR3 contains 15 residues. In nucleotides, the CDR3 is TGCGCCAGCAGTCCCGGACAGGCGAAAGGTACTGAAGCTTTCTTT. Its protein is CASSPGQAKGTEAFF. Drawing the rest from reference TRBV5-1 and TRBJ1-1, the complete variable domain is KAGVTQTPRYLIKTRGQQVTLSCSPISGHRSVSWYQQTPGQGLQFLFEYFSETQRNKGNFPGRFSGRQFSNSRSEMNVSTLELGDSALYLCASSPGQAKGTEAFFGQGTRLTVV.